The 30 T cell receptor beta chains below were found in one sample sequenced in a study of PD-L1 blockade in urothelial cancer. Noted time point: pretreatment peripheral blood. This table comes from immunoSEQ multiplex PCR, and its TCRdb copy is limited to in-frame clones, with some not included. The sample records 50,000 to 75,000 clones, about 81% being singletons. The starting material was PBMCs, obtained around atezolizumab (anti-PD-L1) treatment. The receptors stem from a man in his sixties or seventies with urothelial cancer.

The V call is TRBV11-2, the J call TRBJ1-1; no definite D call. Trimming took off 2 bases at V and 5 bases at J, with 9 bases between the two ends. CDR1 and CDR2 (germline): SGHAT, FQNNGV. CDR3 length: 13 residues. The CDR3 sequence is CASSLRWSTEAFF. DNA of the CDR3: TGTGCCAGCAGCTTAAGGTGGAGTACTGAAGCTTTCTTT.

This clone was found a few times. The V and J genes are TRBV18 and TRBJ1-2; D gene unclear. V shed 6 bases and J shed 4 bases, with 6 bases lying between them. Germline lookup yields CDR1 KGHSH and CDR2 LQKENI. CDR3 size: 11 residues. The CDR3 DNA follows: TGTGCCAGCTCTCCTTCCTATGGCTACACCTTC. It encodes CASSPSYGYTF.

CDR3 bases: TGTGCCAGCAAGGGGATTTCCCCTCCTGATACGCAGTATTTT. Translating it yields CASKGISPPDTQYF. The rearrangement links TRBV6-6 to TRBJ2-3; D perhaps matches TRBD1 (5 bases). V was cut by 7 bases and J by 6 bases, with 17 bases left in between. This CDR3 region has 14 residues. The germline V gene has CDR1 MNHNY and CDR2 SVGAGI (reference sequence).

The rearrangement joins TRBV4-1 to TRBJ1-4; D gene uncertain. The germline V gene encodes CDR1 MGHRA and CDR2 YSYEKL. Trimming left V 4 bases short and J 4 bases short, with 13 bases between. The CDR3 sequence is 15 residues long. CDR3 bases: TGCGCCAGCAGCCGGCCGGAGGCAGATAATGAAAAACTGTTTTTT. It encodes CASSRPEADNEKLFF.

J is TRBJ1-3 and V is TRBV19, with 8 bases that match TRBD1. The CDR3 totals 14 residues. Germline CDR1 is LNHDA and CDR2 is SQIVND (reference sequence). Trimming removed 4 bases from V and 2 bases from J; junction bases left unmatched: 1. The CDR3 coding sequence is TGTGCCAGTAGTAAGGACAGGGCTGGAAACACCATATATTTT. Residues: CASSKDRAGNTIYF.

Only a few counts were recorded for this clone. The chain uses TRBV5-1 and TRBJ2-7; weak D call: TRBD2 (6 bases). V lost 1 base, J lost 2 bases, and 16 bases lay in between. Germline-derived CDR1 and CDR2 are SGHRS and YFSETQ. The CDR3 consists of 16 residues. CDR3 in amino acids: CASSLSQRASPYEQYF. The CDR3 DNA reads as TGCGCCAGCAGCTTGTCCCAGCGGGCGTCGCCCTACGAGCAGTACTTC.

The gene calls are TRBV4-3 and TRBJ2-1; 7 bases align to TRBD2. The CDR3 spans 15 residues. The V and J ends lost 1 base and 7 bases, in that order; junction bases with no gene match: 7. CDR1 is LGHNA and CDR2 is YSLEER in the germline V gene. The CDR3 is CASSQAVAGGNEQFF. The CDR3, as DNA: TGCGCCAGCAGCCAAGCTGTAGCGGGTGGTAATGAGCAGTTCTTC.

The sample holds one count of this clone. The V gene is TRBV5-1, the J gene TRBJ2-3, with 8 nucleotides matching TRBD2. Germline CDR1 and CDR2: SGHRS and YFSETQ. With V trimmed by 3 bases and J by 1 base, 7 bases remained unmatched. The CDR3 runs 16 residues. CDR3 coding DNA: TGCGCCAGCAGCTCCCCCTCGGGAGGGGGCACAGATACGCAGTATTTT. Translating it yields CASSSPSGGGTDTQYF. Combining the CDR3 with reference TRBV5-1 and TRBJ2-3 gives the whole variable domain KAGVTQTPRYLIKTRGQQVTLSCSPISGHRSVSWYQQTPGQGLQFLFEYFSETQRNKGNFPGRFSGRQFSNSRSEMNVSTLELGDSALYLCASSSPSGGGTDTQYFGPGTRLTVL.

The chain links TRBV7-2 to TRBJ2-7; D may be TRBD2 (6 bases). The CDR3 spans 14 residues. Between the trimmed V and J ends, which lost 5 bases and 3 bases, there was a span of 14 bases. Germline V gene sequence: CDR1 SGHTA, CDR2 FQGNSA. In DNA form, the CDR3 reads TGTGCCAGCAGCCCCCGGGACTCCTACTACGAGCAGTACTTC. Protein: CASSPRDSYYEQYF.

This chain connects TRBV7-2 to TRBJ2-3, with TRBD1 as a possible D gene (5 bases). Per germline, CDR1 SGHTA and CDR2 FQGNSA. Trimming stripped 2 bases from V and 4 bases from J, with 7 bases between. The CDR3 is made up of 13 amino acids. The CDR3 sequence is CASSLMGPDTQYF. The CDR3 bases are TGTGCCAGCAGCTTAATGGGGCCAGATACGCAGTATTTT. Complete variable domain (other parts from reference TRBV7-2 and TRBJ2-3): GAGVSQSPSNKVTEKGKDVELRCDPISGHTALYWYRQSLGQGLEFLIYFQGNSAPDKSGLPSDRFSAERTGGSVSTLTIQRTQQEDSAVYLCASSLMGPDTQYFGPGTRLTVL.

The V and J genes are TRBV5-1 and TRBJ2-6; D not resolved. The CDR3 runs to 14 residues. CDR1 and CDR2 (germline): SGHRS, YFSETQ. The V gene lost 4 bases and the J gene lost 3 bases, with 8 bases spanning the gap. CDR3 DNA: TGCGCCAGCAGCCCGAACAGTGGGGCCAACGTCCTGACTTTC. As protein: CASSPNSGANVLTF. The whole variable domain, filled in from reference TRBV5-1 and TRBJ2-6, reads KAGVTQTPRYLIKTRGQQVTLSCSPISGHRSVSWYQQTPGQGLQFLFEYFSETQRNKGNFPGRFSGRQFSNSRSEMNVSTLELGDSALYLCASSPNSGANVLTFGAGSRLTVL.

The V and J genes are TRBV5-1 and TRBJ1-2; TRBD1 aligns across 7 bases. This CDR3 is 15 amino acids long. CDR1 is SGHRS and CDR2 is YFSETQ in the germline V gene. After removal of 0 bases from V and 6 bases from J, the junction contained 8 bases not matched to a gene. The DNA for the CDR3 is TGCGCCAGCAGCTTGGCCTACGAGGGGGCCGATGGCTACACCTTC. Translating gives CASSLAYEGADGYTF. Together with reference TRBV5-1 and TRBJ1-2, the CDR3 gives the full variable domain: KAGVTQTPRYLIKTRGQQVTLSCSPISGHRSVSWYQQTPGQGLQFLFEYFSETQRNKGNFPGRFSGRQFSNSRSEMNVSTLELGDSALYLCASSLAYEGADGYTFGSGTRLTVV.

V and J are TRBV11-3 and TRBJ2-1; TRBD2 might be the D (7 bases). Germline CDR1 SGHNT, CDR2 YENEEA. CDR3 length: 15 amino acids. V was clipped by 9 bases and J by 2 bases, with 17 bases between them. The DNA for the CDR3 is TGTGCCAGTTTAGGGGGAGGGCAAACCTACAATGAGCAGTTCTTC. This encodes CASLGGGQTYNEQFF. Combining the CDR3 with reference TRBV11-3 and TRBJ2-1 gives the whole variable domain EAGVVQSPRYKIIEKKQPVAFWCNPISGHNTLYWYLQNLGQGPELLIRYENEEAVDDSQLPKDRFSAERLKGVDSTLKIQPAELGDSAVYLCASLGGGQTYNEQFFGPGTRLTVL.

This clone was observed a handful of times. This CDR3 is also generated by other DNA sequences in the sample. CDR3 residues: CASSFRTANEQFF. CDR3 sequence (DNA): TGTGCCAGCAGTTTCCGGACAGCAAATGAGCAGTTCTTC. This chain connects TRBV28 to TRBJ2-1, with D maybe TRBD1 (6 bases). Germline V gives CDR1 MDHEN, CDR2 SYDVKM. Trimming removed 3 bases at V and 7 bases at J, with 10 bases between. There are 13 residues in the CDR3.

The chain employs TRBV5-1 and TRBJ2-2; unclear D gene. CDR3 size: 16 residues. Looked up from germline, CDR1 is SGHRS and CDR2 is YFSETQ. V was cut by 1 base and J by 0 bases, with 10 bases left in between. The CDR3 DNA is TGCGCCAGCAGCTTGTTTGAGGCAGCGAACACCGGGGAGCTGTTTTTT. Its translation is CASSLFEAANTGELFF.

The genes are TRBV10-3 and TRBJ1-2; TRBD1 is a possible D gene (6 bases). This CDR3 is 14 amino acids long. The germline gives CDR1 ENHRY, CDR2 SYGVKD. V lost 7 bases to trimming and J lost 6 bases, with 18 bases between them. CDR3 in amino acids: CAITPRVTGNGYTF. In nucleotides, the CDR3 is TGTGCCATCACCCCGAGGGTAACAGGGAATGGCTACACCTTC.

This clone came up a few times. The gene calls are TRBV5-8 and TRBJ2-2, with D perhaps matching TRBD2 (5 bases). The V gene's germline CDR1 is SGHTS and CDR2 YDEGEE. This CDR3 has 15 amino acids. Deletions cut 5 bases from V and 0 bases from J, with 11 bases between. The CDR3 loop is CASRRAGSNTGELFF. Written as DNA, the CDR3 is TGTGCCAGCAGGCGGGCAGGATCGAACACCGGGGAGCTGTTTTTT.

This sequence joins TRBV28 and TRBJ2-7; 13 bases are a match to TRBD2. V lost 8 bases to trimming and J lost 3 bases; unmatched junction nucleotides: 1. The length of the CDR3 is 13 residues. Per germline, CDR1 MDHEN and CDR2 SYDVKM. In DNA, the CDR3 is TGTGCCAGCTGGACTAGCGGGAGCTACGAGCAGTACTTC. Its protein product is CASWTSGSYEQYF. The variable domain in full, with the rest retrieved from reference TRBV28 and TRBJ2-7, is DVKVTQSSRYLVKRTGEKVFLECVQDMDHENMFWYRQDPGLGLRLIYFSYDVKMKEKGDIPEGYSVSREKKERFSLILESASTNQTSMYLCASWTSGSYEQYFGPGTRLTVT.

V gene TRBV7-9 combines with J gene TRBJ2-2, with D possibly matching TRBD2 (6 bases). V lost 8 bases and J lost 2, with 18 bases in between. This CDR3 spans 16 amino acids. The germline CDR1 and CDR2 sequences are SEHNR and FQNEAQ (reference sequence). In DNA, the CDR3 is TGTGCCAGCCCAGCGGGTCTAGCGACTAACACCGGGGAGCTGTTTTTT. It codes for CASPAGLATNTGELFF. The variable domain in full, with the rest retrieved from reference TRBV7-9 and TRBJ2-2, is DTGVSQNPRHKITKRGQNVTFRCDPISEHNRLYWYRQTLGQGPEFLTYFQNEAQLEKSRLLSDRFSAERPKGSFSTLEIQRTEQGDSAMYLCASPAGLATNTGELFFGEGSRLTVL.

This chain joins TRBV6-5 and TRBJ1-2; D not certain. Between the trimmed V and J ends, which lost 0 bases and 5 bases, there was a span of 10 bases. Germline V gene lookup returns CDR1 MNHEY and CDR2 SVGAGI. CDR3 length: 14 amino acids. As DNA, the CDR3 is TGTGCCAGCAGTTACTCGGCGGGAACTTATGGCTACACCTTC. Encoded protein: CASSYSAGTYGYTF.

There are a few counts of this clone. The rearrangement joins TRBV11-3 to TRBJ2-7; unclear D gene. This CDR3 region has 11 residues. V was shortened by 1 base and J by 4 bases, with 2 bases between the two germline ends. The V gene's germline CDR1 is SGHNT and CDR2 YENEEA. CDR3: CASSLAYEQYF. The CDR3 DNA is TGTGCCAGCAGCTTAGCTTACGAGCAGTACTTC. The variable domain in full, with the rest retrieved from reference TRBV11-3 and TRBJ2-7, is EAGVVQSPRYKIIEKKQPVAFWCNPISGHNTLYWYLQNLGQGPELLIRYENEEAVDDSQLPKDRFSAERLKGVDSTLKIQPAELGDSAVYLCASSLAYEQYFGPGTRLTVT.

The V and J genes are TRBV6-4 and TRBJ2-3; TRBD2 agrees at 9 bases. The CDR3 is 15 amino acids. CDR1 and CDR2 (germline): MRHNA, SNTAGT. The V gene end was trimmed by 6 bases and the J gene end by 0 bases; junction bases not matched to a gene: 4. The CDR3 spells CASRSSGISTDTQYF. The CDR3 DNA is TGTGCCAGCAGATCTAGCGGGATTAGCACAGATACGCAGTATTTT.

This clone occurred a few times. The chain carries TRBV7-9 and TRBJ2-1, with 9 bases lining up with TRBD2. The CDR3 is 15 amino acids. V lost 5 bases, J lost 8 bases, and 10 bases stayed unmatched. Germline V lookup: CDR1 SEHNR, CDR2 FQNEAQ (reference sequence). Here the CDR3 reads CASSPRTSVVYEQFF. The CDR3 DNA follows: TGTGCCAGCAGCCCCCGGACTAGCGTGGTCTATGAGCAGTTCTTC.

V usage is TRBV4-3 and J usage is TRBJ1-5; D is unclear. The CDR3 length is 13 residues. V was cut by 4 bases and J by 5 bases, with 9 bases left in between. Germline V gene sequence: CDR1 LGHNA, CDR2 YSLEER. Here the CDR3 DNA reads TGCGCCAGCAGCCCAACCGTAGATCAGCCCCAGCATTTT. Translated: CASSPTVDQPQHF.

The gene calls are TRBV6-6 and TRBJ2-1, with TRBD1 identical over 7 bases. The germline V gene encodes CDR1 MNHNY and CDR2 SVGAGI (reference sequence). The CDR3 spans 15 residues. The V and J ends lost 2 bases and 9 bases, in that order; junction bases with no gene match: 10. This CDR3 is CASSYGQAPWPEQFF. The CDR3 bases are TGTGCCAGCAGTTACGGACAGGCCCCTTGGCCTGAGCAGTTCTTC.

This chain joins TRBV2 and TRBJ2-1, with D uncertain. Germline V gene lookup returns CDR1 SNHLY and CDR2 FYNNEI. The length of the CDR3 is 13 residues. Trimming shortened V by 3 bases and J by 8 bases, and 11 bases separated the two germline ends. The CDR3 DNA reads as TGTGCCAGCAGTGATCTCCGGTCTGATGAGCAGTTCTTC. Its protein is CASSDLRSDEQFF.

The gene calls are TRBV18 and TRBJ1-1, with 10 positions matching TRBD1. Germline CDR1 reads KGHSH; CDR2 reads LQKENI. This CDR3 contains 16 residues. J gave up 0 bases and V 4 bases, and 5 bases lay outside the gene matches. The DNA for the CDR3 is TGTGCCAGCTCACTCGCCGGGACAGGGGTGAACACTGAAGCTTTCTTT. Translation gives CASSLAGTGVNTEAFF.

V gene TRBV6-5 combines with J gene TRBJ2-7; 7 bases map to TRBD2. This CDR3 has 15 residues. The germline gives CDR1 MNHEY, CDR2 SVGAGI. The V gene end was trimmed by 5 bases and the J gene end by 2 bases; junction bases not matched to a gene: 9. CDR3 coding DNA: TGTGCCAGCAGTCCATCTACTAGCGACCCCTACGAGCAGTACTTC. Amino acids: CASSPSTSDPYEQYF.

V and J are TRBV10-2 and TRBJ1-5; unclear D gene. V dropped 2 bases and J dropped 6 bases, with 11 bases sitting between them. The V gene's germline CDR1 is WSHSY and CDR2 SAAADI. The CDR3 loop spans 14 amino acids. The CDR3 reads CASSEAGTGQPQHF. As DNA, the CDR3 is TGCGCCAGCAGTGAGGCTGGAACGGGTCAGCCCCAGCATTTT.

This clone has a handful of counts. The genes are TRBV5-1 and TRBJ2-7; 7 bases agree with TRBD1. V gave up 2 bases and J gave up 2 bases; unmatched junction bases: 4. The CDR3 is made up of 14 amino acids. Germline V lookup: CDR1 SGHRS, CDR2 YFSETQ. CDR3 in amino acids: CASSLTGTAYEQYF. The DNA of the CDR3 is TGCGCCAGCAGCTTAACCGGGACAGCCTACGAGCAGTACTTC.